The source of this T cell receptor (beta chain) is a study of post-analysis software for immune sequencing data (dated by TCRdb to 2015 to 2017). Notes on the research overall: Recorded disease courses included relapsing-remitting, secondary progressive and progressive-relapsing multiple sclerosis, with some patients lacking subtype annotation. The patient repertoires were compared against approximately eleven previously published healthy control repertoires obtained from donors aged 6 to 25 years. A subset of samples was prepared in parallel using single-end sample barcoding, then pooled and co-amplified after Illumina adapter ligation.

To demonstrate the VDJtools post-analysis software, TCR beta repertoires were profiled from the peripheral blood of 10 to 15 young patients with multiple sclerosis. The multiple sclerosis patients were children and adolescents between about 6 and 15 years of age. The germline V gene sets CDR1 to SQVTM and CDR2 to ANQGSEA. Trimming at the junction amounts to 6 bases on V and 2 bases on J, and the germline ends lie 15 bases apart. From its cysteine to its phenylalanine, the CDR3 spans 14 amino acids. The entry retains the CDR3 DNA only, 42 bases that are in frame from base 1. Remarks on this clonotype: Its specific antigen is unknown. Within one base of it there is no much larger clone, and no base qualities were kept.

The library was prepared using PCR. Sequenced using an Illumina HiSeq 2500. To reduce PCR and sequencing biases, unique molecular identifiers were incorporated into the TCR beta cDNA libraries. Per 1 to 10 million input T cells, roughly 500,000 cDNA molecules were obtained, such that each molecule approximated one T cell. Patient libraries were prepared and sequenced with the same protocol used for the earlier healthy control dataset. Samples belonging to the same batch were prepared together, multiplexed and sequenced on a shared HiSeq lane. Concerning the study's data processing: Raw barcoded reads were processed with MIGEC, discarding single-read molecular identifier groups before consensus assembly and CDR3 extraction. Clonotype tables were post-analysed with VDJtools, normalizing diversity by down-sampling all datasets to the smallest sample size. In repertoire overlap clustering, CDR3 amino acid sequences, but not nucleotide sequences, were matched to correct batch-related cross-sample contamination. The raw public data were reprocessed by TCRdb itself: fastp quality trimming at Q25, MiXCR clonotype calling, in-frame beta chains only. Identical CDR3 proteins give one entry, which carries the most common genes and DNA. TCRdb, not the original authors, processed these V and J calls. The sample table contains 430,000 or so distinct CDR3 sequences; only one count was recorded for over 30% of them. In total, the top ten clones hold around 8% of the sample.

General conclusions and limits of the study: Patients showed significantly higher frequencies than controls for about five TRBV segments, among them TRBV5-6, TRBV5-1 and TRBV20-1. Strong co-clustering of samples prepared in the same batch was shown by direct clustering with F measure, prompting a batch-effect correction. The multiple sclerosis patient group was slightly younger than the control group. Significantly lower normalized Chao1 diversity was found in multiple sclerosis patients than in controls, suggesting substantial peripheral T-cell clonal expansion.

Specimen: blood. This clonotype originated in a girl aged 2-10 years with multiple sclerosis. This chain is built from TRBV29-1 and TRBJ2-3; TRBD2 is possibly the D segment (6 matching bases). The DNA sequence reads TGCAGCGTGAGGACGGAGGACTACACAGATACGCAGTATTTT. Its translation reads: CSVRTEDYTDTQYF.